This TCR beta chain was captured in a study of T cell responses to AZD1222 COVID-19 vaccine. Broader study findings: Among the donors, most were white British and more were female, and clonal diversity was possibly underestimated. Rises in breadth and depth of Spike-specific TCRs came after two AZD1222 doses. The reported proportion of spike-specific TCRs targeting unmutated variant regions was nearly half. Only 5 or 6 people who got AZD1222 tested seropositive at baseline.

Produced via immunoSEQ multiplex PCR; TCRdb's table is partial and in-frame only. Of more than 150,000 clones detected, 90% appear once; the ten largest clones hold approximately 1.8%. With 0 bases removed from V and 4 bases from J, the gap between germline ends came to 10 bases. Germline V CDR1 and CDR2: SGHTA, FQGNSA. This CDR3 has 14 amino acids. Worth noting for this clone: As yet, its antigen is unknown.

The sequence was collected from an adult in good health. The chain combines TRBV7-2 with TRBJ2-7; no clear D. Sequences were derived from peripheral blood, sampled on day 0 of AZD1222 vaccination. CDR3 DNA sequence: TGTGCCAGCAGCTTAGCCATAGTAGATTACGAGCAGTACTTC. Translating gives CASSLAIVDYEQYF.